Reported below is one TCR beta chain. The antigen is undetermined. Peptide-pool stimulation followed by sequencing identified expanded antigen-specific CD4+ clonotypes in the ViraFEST assay. It was after roughly 11 days of culture that CD4+ T cells were isolated. The person had PCR-confirmed SARS-CoV-2 infection between March and December 2020. Peptides at roughly 10 ug/ml and IL-2 at 10 IU/ml were added to roughly 2 million PBMC per well. The table came from immunoSEQ multiplex PCR; TCRdb's copy has only in-frame clones and leaves some out. Of approximately 33,000 clones in the sample, about 73% were seen once. These data originate in a study of vaccination effects on CD4 cells after COVID-19. Overall study: Participants got two doses of BNT162b2 or mRNA-1273 vaccine. The two convalescent patients provided samples 16 days and one week before vaccination.

Study-wide results and limits: Late post-vaccination, clones induced by infection and those induced by vaccine underwent marked clonal contraction.

From germline, CDR1 is SGHKS and CDR2 YYEKEE (reference sequence). Trimming shortened V by 4 bases and J by 6 bases, and 17 bases separated the two germline ends. The CDR3 covers 15 residues. The receptor's source is a human donor who had a prior SARS-CoV-2 infection. The chain employs TRBV5-5 and TRBJ2-1; D is possibly TRBD2 (6 bases). The material was CD4+ T cells from PBMCs cultured with HCoV-NL63 spike peptides, obtained before COVID-19 vaccination. CDR3 in amino acids: CASSNPRGGTNEQFF. CDR3 nucleotide sequence: TGTGCCAGCAGCAATCCGCGCGGCGGGACCAATGAGCAGTTCTTC.